The sequence of this TCR beta chain was determined in a study of OX40 agonist ivuxolimab in advanced cancers. For the study at large: Ivuxolimab is an agonistic anti-OX40 (CD134) antibody, and patients were treated with it.

Germline CDR1 MNHEY, CDR2 SMNVEV (reference sequence). V lost 0 bases to trimming and J lost 3 bases, with 6 bases between them. The CDR3 loop spans 13 amino acids. Study-wide results and caveats: At 0.1 to 3.0 mg/kg, CD4+ and CD8+ blood T cells expanded clonally by week 6. Among the nonresponders, some also had low normalized T-cell clonal expansion.

This table comes from immunoSEQ multiplex PCR, and its TCRdb copy is limited to in-frame clones, with some not included. The sample holds about 40,000 clones, about 91% seen once. A word on this clone: Its matching antigen is unknown.

Here the sequenced sample was CD4+ or CD8+ T cells sorted from blood, taken in a trial of the OX40 agonist ivuxolimab. This rearrangement joins TRBV27 to TRBJ2-7; no definite D call. The receptor's source is an adult with an advanced solid tumor such as melanoma, head and neck, liver or kidney cancer. This CDR3 reads CASSLSASYEQYF. In DNA form, the CDR3 reads TGTGCCAGCAGTTTATCGGCCAGCTACGAGCAGTACTTC.